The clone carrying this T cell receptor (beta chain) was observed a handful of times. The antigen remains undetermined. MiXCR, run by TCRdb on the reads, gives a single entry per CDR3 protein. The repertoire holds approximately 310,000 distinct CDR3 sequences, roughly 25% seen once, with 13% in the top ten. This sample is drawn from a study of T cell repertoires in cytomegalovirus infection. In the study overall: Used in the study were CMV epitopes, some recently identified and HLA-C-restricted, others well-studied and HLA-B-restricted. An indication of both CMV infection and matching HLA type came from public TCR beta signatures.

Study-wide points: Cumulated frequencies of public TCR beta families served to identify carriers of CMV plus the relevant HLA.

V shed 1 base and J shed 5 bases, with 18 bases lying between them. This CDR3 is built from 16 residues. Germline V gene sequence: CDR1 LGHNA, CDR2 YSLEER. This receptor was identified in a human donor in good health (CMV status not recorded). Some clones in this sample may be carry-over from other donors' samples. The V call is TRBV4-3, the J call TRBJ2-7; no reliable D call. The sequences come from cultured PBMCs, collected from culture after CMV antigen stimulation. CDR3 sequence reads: CASSQVTVTVSHEQYF. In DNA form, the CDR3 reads TGCGCCAGCAGCCAAGTTACAGTAACGGTTTCCCACGAGCAGTACTTC.